This T cell receptor beta chain was sequenced in a study of T cell repertoires in cytomegalovirus infection. Overall study results and limits: Dominant in the ex vivo response were TCR beta clonotypes restricted by HLA-C and specific for CMV.

TCRdb called the reads again in MiXCR, with one record for every CDR3 protein. The data contain hundreds of thousands of distinct CDR3 sequences, about 17% of them singletons. Ten or more counts support this clonotype. Its antigen is unidentified. This CDR3 contains 15 residues. Germline V lookup: CDR1 MNHNS, CDR2 SASEGT. The trim removed 5 bases at V and 7 bases at J, leaving 7 bases unmatched. The V and J genes are TRBV6-1 and TRBJ2-7; 14 bases are a match to TRBD2. Sequenced input: PBMCs. The clonotype was recovered from a human donor in good health (CMV status not recorded). Some clones in this sample may be carry-over from other donors' samples. The CDR3 loop is CASSSEGLAGGEQYF. The CDR3 nucleotides are TGTGCCAGCAGTTCCGAAGGACTAGCGGGGGGTGAGCAGTACTTC.